The clone carrying this T cell receptor beta chain was observed at least ten times. These data belong to a study of regulatory T cells in long-lasting Graves disease. Construction of TCR beta libraries relied on iRepertoire HTBI primers and on Arm-PCR targeting CDR3 regions. TCRdb redid the calling of the multiplex PCR reads with MiXCR, one entry per CDR3 protein. The sample has 680,000 or so distinct CDR3 sequences; 15% to 20% are singletons. Indicated time point: newly diagnosed GD, antithyroid drugs for less than 3 months. Following extraction of RNA from PBMCs, that RNA was used to make the TCR library. Under American Thyroid Association guidelines, Graves' disease was diagnosed. V lost 6 bases and J 7 bases, leaving 13 bases between the germline ends. In germline, CDR1 is MNHNS, CDR2 SASEGT. This CDR3 spans 13 amino acids. These data were also filed under a second study, of T cells in Graves' hyperthyroidism and ophthalmopathy. From that paper: Also found in blood were most expanded thyroid clonotypes above 0.001.

Source: peripheral blood mononuclear cells (PBMCs), taken at new diagnosis, from a patient treated with antithyroid drugs. The chain recombines TRBV6-1 with TRBJ1-5; D is unclear. The origin of this receptor is a woman in her 30s with Graves disease. Here the CDR3 reads CASRNLSRQPQHF. CDR3 sequence (DNA): TGTGCCAGCAGAAACCTTTCCCGGCAGCCCCAGCATTTT.